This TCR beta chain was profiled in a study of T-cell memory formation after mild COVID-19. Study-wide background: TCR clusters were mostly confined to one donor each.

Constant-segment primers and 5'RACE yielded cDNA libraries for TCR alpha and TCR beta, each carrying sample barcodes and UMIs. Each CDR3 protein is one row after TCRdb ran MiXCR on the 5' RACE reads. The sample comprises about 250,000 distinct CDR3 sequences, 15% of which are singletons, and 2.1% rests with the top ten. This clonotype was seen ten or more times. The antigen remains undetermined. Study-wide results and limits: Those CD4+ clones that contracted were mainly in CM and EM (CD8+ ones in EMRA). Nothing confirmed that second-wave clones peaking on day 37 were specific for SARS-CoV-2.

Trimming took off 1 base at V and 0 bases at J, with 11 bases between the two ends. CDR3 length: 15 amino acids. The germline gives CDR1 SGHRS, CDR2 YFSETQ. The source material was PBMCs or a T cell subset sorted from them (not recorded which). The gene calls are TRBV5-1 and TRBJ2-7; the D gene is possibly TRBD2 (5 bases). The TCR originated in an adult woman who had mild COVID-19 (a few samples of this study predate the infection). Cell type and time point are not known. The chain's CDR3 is CASSLSPGSSYEQYF. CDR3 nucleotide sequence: TGCGCCAGCAGCTTGAGCCCGGGGAGCTCCTACGAGCAGTACTTC.